This T cell receptor beta chain was captured in a study of T cells in Graves' hyperthyroidism and ophthalmopathy (dated by TCRdb to between 2018 and 2021). Concerning the study at large: Peripheral blood was sampled at the time of initial diagnosis, prior to any treatment. To identify TCR V-J signatures that set the groups apart, the researchers used a discovery cohort of roughly 100 patients, made up of 40 to 45 with Graves' ophthalmopathy and about 60 with stable Graves' hyperthyroidism. Prospective prediction of ophthalmopathy was tested in an independent validation cohort consisting of under 20 hyperthyroidism patients and around 16 patients who later progressed to ophthalmopathy. The 95 to 100 discovery patients were randomly divided into training and test sets at a 7:3 ratio. The study also compared thyroid tissue and blood T-cell repertoires from about six Graves' hyperthyroidism patients. Following sampling, methimazole starting at 30 mg daily was given to hyperthyroidism patients, and high-dose intravenous methylprednisolone was given to ophthalmopathy patients. TCR Vbeta CDR3 sequencing of 120 to 150 peripheral blood samples (under 45 ophthalmopathy, 75 or so hyperthyroidism and roughly 17 progressor patients) is reported in the paper.

Broad study findings and their caveats: In validation, the model predicted progression to ophthalmopathy a median of around six months before onset, with approximately 68% sensitivity and 72.22% specificity. In cross-validation, a model built on a 13 V-J signature told ophthalmopathy apart from stable hyperthyroidism with under 90% sensitivity and roughly 82% specificity, and in testing the same model reached 80%/75%. No statistical method was used to set the sample size in advance, and investigators knew the group allocation. Most expanded thyroid clonotypes (frequency above 0.001) were also found in blood, which suggests that blood repertoires may mirror thyroid immune responses.

Stable Graves' hyperthyroidism was defined as the absence of progression to ophthalmopathy over 18 months of follow-up. Hyperthyroidism patients were aged 18 to 65 years and newly diagnosed, with disease duration of less than 2 months. The study excluded patients with uncontrolled infections, other autoimmune diseases, pregnancy or lactation. Diagnoses relied on clinical symptoms, serum thyroxine and TRAb, thyroid ultrasound and orbital computed tomography. PBMCs were separated from under 11 ml of fresh peripheral blood using Ficoll-Paque density gradient centrifugation. Total RNA was extracted using Trizol reagent, and RNA quality was assessed on an Agilent 2100 Bioanalyzer. The TCR beta CDR3 regions were amplified from the RNA transcripts. The first round of RT-PCR for the TCR CDR3 was performed with the HTBI primer set and the Qiagen OneStep RT-PCR kit. Libraries were constructed in a second round of multiplex PCR, after which size selection and purification were performed. Sequencing of the libraries was done on an Illumina HiSeq2000 using paired-end 100 bp reads. The authors processed their data as follows. SOAPnuke was used to process the raw data, with reads discarded if the reads contained adapters or uncalled bases, had a mean Phred below 15, or lacked an exact constant-primer or identifier match. COPE v1.2.5 was used to merge the high-quality paired reads, and each unique nucleotide sequence was defined as a clonotype. MiTCR v1.1 was used to align the clonotypes against IMGT TRBV, TRBD and TRBJ reference segments. The analysis included only V-J combinations with a frequency above 0.0001, which together covered more than 99% of the repertoires. A TCS score was defined as the ratio between F50 (clonal expansion) and ExV (chaos), using BLOSUM62-based TCRdist between CDR3 peptides within each V-J. Welch's t-statistics and random forest reduced roughly 540 V-J features to 13, which were used in a naive Bayes classifier (R e1071). The public reads were reprocessed in TCRdb via fastp at Q25 and MiXCR, keeping in-frame beta chains. Entries that share a CDR3 protein sequence are merged under the most common genes and DNA. TCRdb's processing, not the study's, gives the V and J calls here. Counted in this sample were about 500,000 distinct CDR3 sequences; 16% of them appeared once. Of the sample, about 18% falls within the top ten clones.

From its cysteine to its phenylalanine, the CDR3 spans 15 amino acids. The CDR3 DNA has 45 bases and is translated from base 1. The CDR1 and CDR2 encoded by the germline V gene (reference sequence) are LNHDA and SQIVND. At the junction V is shortened by 7 bases and J by 2 bases; bases outside the gene matches: 10. The table lists this clonotype with a few counts. The clone's antigen remains unknown. Base qualities are not recorded, but no much larger clone differs from it by a single base. The sample was blood. The chain employs TRBV19 and TRBJ2-7; the junction holds 8 bases that match TRBD1. The TCR comes from a woman aged 18 to 35 with Graves' hyperthyroidism. The CDR3 protein: CASTRGTGYTYEQYF. The DNA sequence is given as TGTGCCAGTACTCGCGGGACAGGCTATACCTACGAGCAGTACTTC.